What follows is one T cell receptor (beta chain) and its context. Its antigen remains unidentified. Germline-derived CDR1 and CDR2 are SGHAT and FQNNGV. The CDR3 is made up of 14 amino acids. The template switching step added UMIs that contained a 6-nucleotide sample barcode. TCRalpha along with TCRbeta cDNA was subjected to two nested PCRs lasting 16 and 9 cycles. For each CDR3 protein, TCRdb gives one entry from its re-call of the 5' RACE reads, without DNA. The ten top clones account for approximately 1.2%, within a sample of more than 110,000 distinct CDR3 sequences. This specimen comes from a study of monozygotic twins with inflammatory bowel disease. The study's findings and limits: Data gave no support to a single strong signal or clonotype associated with IBD.

What was sequenced was blood. This TCR came from a human donor with ulcerative colitis or Crohn's disease, or a healthy co-twin of an affected twin (not recorded which). This chain uses TRBV11-2 with TRBJ2-3. CDR3 sequence: CASSLVADTDTQYF.